These 4 T cell receptor beta chains originate from one sample sequenced in a study of graft-versus-host responses after intestinal transplantation. Method: immunoSEQ multiplex PCR; TCRdb's copy keeps in-frame clones and lacks some. The repertoire holds 80,000 to 85,000 clones, with 91% as singletons. The antigens of these receptors remain unknown. Sample: unstimulated CD4+ T cells sorted from spleen or lymph node cells, taken before intestinal transplant. The receptors shown here come from a human donor who received an intestinal transplant.

This clone is a singleton in its sample. The chain is built from TRBV15 and TRBJ2-1; D is uncertain. Germline V gene lookup returns CDR1 LNHNV and CDR2 YYDKDF (reference sequence). V lost 5 bases and J 5 bases, leaving 4 bases between the germline ends. The CDR3 spans 11 residues. In nucleotides, the CDR3 is TGTGCCACCAGCGTTAACAATGAGCAGTTCTTC. This encodes CATSVNNEQFF.

This chain links TRBV6-5 with TRBJ2-7; a possible D gene is TRBD1 (5 bases). This CDR3 spans 13 amino acids. CDR1 and CDR2 (germline): MNHEY, SVGAGI. The V end was cut by 8 bases, the J end by 6 bases, with 17 bases between. CDR3 in amino acids: CASYSRRVGEQYF. CDR3 DNA sequence: TGTGCCAGCTACTCACGCAGGGTTGGCGAGCAGTACTTC.

The genes are TRBV19 and TRBJ1-2, with 7 nucleotides matching TRBD1. The CDR3 is 16 amino acids. Germline CDR1 and CDR2: LNHDA and SQIVND (reference sequence). The V and J ends lost 5 bases and 1 base, in that order; junction bases with no gene match: 10. Here the CDR3 reads CASSWGTVPLNYGYTF. CDR3 DNA sequence: TGTGCCAGTAGTTGGGGGACAGTTCCCCTTAACTATGGCTACACCTTC.

The chain combines TRBV5-1 with TRBJ1-6; TRBD1 agrees at 8 bases. Germline CDR1 SGHRS, CDR2 YFSETQ. Trimming at V came to 1 base and at J to 5 bases, leaving 5 bases not matched to a gene. The CDR3 has 16 amino acids. This CDR3 reads CASSLPHRGDNSPLHF. DNA of the CDR3: TGCGCCAGCAGCTTGCCGCACAGGGGGGATAATTCACCCCTCCACTTT. Using reference TRBV5-1 and TRBJ1-6 for the parts outside the CDR3, the full variable domain is KAGVTQTPRYLIKTRGQQVTLSCSPISGHRSVSWYQQTPGQGLQFLFEYFSETQRNKGNFPGRFSGRQFSNSRSEMNVSTLELGDSALYLCASSLPHRGDNSPLHFGNGTRLTVT.